The present T cell receptor beta chain was sequenced within a study of patients and donors after allogeneic stem cell transplantation. MiXCR, run by TCRdb on the RT-PCR reads, gives a single entry per CDR3 protein. Here the sample spans 900,000 to 1,000,000 distinct CDR3 sequences, about a sixth being singletons. Germline V gives CDR1 SNHLY, CDR2 FYNNEI. V dropped 5 bases and J dropped 7 bases, with 17 bases sitting between them. The CDR3 consists of 15 residues. The sample consisted of blood, either unsorted or a sorted T cell fraction (not recorded which). The chain recombines TRBV2 with TRBJ2-2; D not resolved. The sequence was collected from a human donor who was either an allogeneic HSCT recipient or a stem cell or donor lymphocyte infusion donor (not recorded which). It is not recorded whose cells these are; they may come from a transplant donor. The CDR3 sequence is CASSSARIGGGELFF. Written as DNA, the CDR3 is TGTGCCAGCAGTTCGGCTCGAATTGGTGGCGGGGAGCTGTTTTTT. Full variable domain (outside the CDR3, taken from reference TRBV2 and TRBJ2-2): EPEVTQTPSHQVTQMGQEVILRCVPISNHLYFYWYRQILGQKVEFLVSFYNNEISEKSEIFDDQFSVERPDGSNFTLKIRSTKLEDSAMYFCASSSARIGGGELFFGEGSRLTVL.